The TCR beta chain under discussion was sequenced for a study of blood T cell repertoires in COVID-19. In germline, CDR1 is KGHSH, CDR2 LQKENI. V was clipped by 5 bases and J by 7 bases; unmatched bases: 12. This CDR3 contains 15 residues. Using immunoSEQ multiplex PCR, the repertoire was profiled, and TCRdb retains in-frame clones only, with some absent. The table lists around 90,000 clones, over 70% of them singletons, with around 20% in the top ten. The TCR originated in a human donor in a cohort sampled during active COVID-19. The chain has TRBV18 and TRBJ1-1; 8 bases line up with TRBD1. Sequenced: peripheral blood. This chain's CDR3 is CASSGQGYPASEAFF. The CDR3 DNA reads TGTGCCAGCTCAGGACAGGGCTACCCGGCCAGTGAAGCTTTCTTT.